Listed here are 6 T cell receptor beta chains from one sample, sequenced in a study of T cells in Graves' hyperthyroidism and ophthalmopathy. Amplified TCR beta CDR3 regions came from RNA transcripts. Using the HTBI primer set, a first-round RT-PCR was run on the TCR CDR3. From the multiplex PCR reads, TCRdb called clonotypes with MiXCR, one entry per CDR3 protein. The sample consists of 350,000 to 500,000 distinct CDR3 sequences, roughly 13% of them appearing once. The sequenced material came from blood. These receptors all stem from a woman aged 18-30 years with Graves' hyperthyroidism.

This clonotype showed up many times. CDR3 coding DNA: TGTGCCAGCAGTTCGATATTCAACCGGGACAGTTTCTACGAGCAGTACTTC. This gives the protein CASSSIFNRDSFYEQYF. The chain uses TRBV6-1 and TRBJ2-7, with 7 nucleotides matching TRBD1. The CDR3 spans 17 residues. V dropped 5 bases and J dropped 3; count of bases not matched to a gene: 16. Germline-derived CDR1 and CDR2 are MNHNS and SASEGT.

The rearrangement links TRBV4-3 to TRBJ2-7; no clear D. Trimming removed 0 bases from V and 6 bases from J, with 12 bases in between. The CDR3 extends over 14 amino acids. The germline gives CDR1 LGHNA, CDR2 YSLEER. The CDR3 is CASSQETASFEQYF. The CDR3 DNA follows: TGCGCCAGCAGCCAAGAGACCGCGTCATTCGAGCAGTACTTC.

The CDR3 spells CATSRDGREASYEQYF. DNA for the CDR3: TGTGCCACCAGCAGAGATGGACGGGAGGCGTCCTACGAGCAGTACTTC. The V and J genes are TRBV15 and TRBJ2-7; 7 bases line up with TRBD2. The CDR3 is made up of 16 amino acids. V lost 0 bases to trimming and J lost 1 base; unmatched junction nucleotides: 6. Germline V gene lookup returns CDR1 LNHNV and CDR2 YYDKDF (reference sequence).

Ten or more counts support this clonotype. The rearrangement links TRBV12-3 or TRBV12-4 to TRBJ2-1, with D uncertain. Between the trimmed V and J ends, which lost 6 bases and 3 bases, there was a span of 3 bases. CDR3 length: 11 residues. The chain's CDR3 is CASRLYNEQFF. CDR3 bases: TGTGCCAGCAGGCTCTACAATGAGCAGTTCTTC.

This clonotype has at least ten counts. The chain is built from TRBV28 and TRBJ2-1; 7 bases line up with TRBD2. The CDR3 runs 14 residues. From germline, CDR1 is MDHEN and CDR2 SYDVKM. Trimming removed 8 bases from V and 10 bases from J; junction bases left unmatched: 14. CDR3 loop: CASGPAGMVGEQFF. CDR3 nucleotides: TGTGCCAGCGGGCCAGCGGGGATGGTGGGGGAGCAGTTCTTC.

As concerns this clonotype: The junction differs from germline at one of its ends, possibly a read error. The chain couples TRBV29-1 to TRBJ2-3, with 12 nucleotides matching TRBD2. The length of the CDR3 is 18 residues. Germline CDR1 is SQVTM and CDR2 is ANQGSEA. This CDR3 is CSVAGLAGKWGVTDTQCF. The CDR3 DNA follows: TGCAGCGTTGCCGGACTAGCGGGAAAATGGGGTGTAACAGATACGCAGTGTTTT.